This entry describes one T cell receptor (beta chain). Per germline, CDR1 SGHDT and CDR2 YYEEEE. Trimming took 2 bases from V and 0 from J, leaving 9 bases between them. CDR3 length: 15 amino acids. In the original processing: Using reference gene primer amplification, nucleated cell counts were estimated. Assay: immunoSEQ multiplex PCR; the TCRdb copy retains only in-frame clones and omits some. Clone size and the V and J calls come from that table; the DNA yielded D and trimming. The table has fewer than 150,000 clones, less than 90% seen once. The sample belongs to a study of blood T cell repertoires in COVID-19.

The source material was PBMCs or T cells enriched from blood (not recorded which). The source is a man aged 30-40 years who had recovered from COVID-19. The chain has TRBV5-6 and TRBJ1-3, with unresolved D. In DNA form, the CDR3 reads TGTGCCAGCAGCTTTGGGGAGAGCTCTGGAAACACCATATATTTT. As protein: CASSFGESSGNTIYF.